This T cell receptor (beta chain) was recorded in a study of blood T cell repertoires in COVID-19. The CDR3 length is 13 residues. V gave up 8 bases and J gave up 8 bases; unmatched junction bases: 6. Under the authors' procedure: Amplification of reference gene primers was used by the study to estimate nucleated cell counts. Here immunoSEQ multiplex PCR was the method, and the copy in TCRdb shows in-frame clones only, minus some. The V and J calls and the clone size are those of that table, but D and trimming were determined from the DNA. The table has around 100,000 clones, 80% to 85% seen once. The clonotype comes from a man between 65 and 85 years old with active or convalescent COVID-19. This sequence joins TRBV12-3 or TRBV12-4 and TRBJ1-4; 9 nucleotides agree with TRBD1. The sequenced sample was peripheral blood. In DNA form, the CDR3 reads TGTGCCAGCGGGGACAGGGCGGGGGAAAAACTGTTTTTT. This sequence encodes CASGDRAGEKLFF.